This T cell receptor beta chain is from a study of T cells in Graves' hyperthyroidism and ophthalmopathy. The CDR3 extends over 16 amino acids. J lost 6 bases, V lost 3 bases, and 13 bases had no gene match. This clonotype was recorded many times. Its antigen is not identified. Template material for amplifying TCR beta CDR3 regions consisted of RNA transcripts. Using the HTBI primer set, a first-round RT-PCR was run on the TCR CDR3. TCRdb called the multiplex PCR reads again in MiXCR, with one record for every CDR3 protein. The sample lists roughly 580,000 distinct CDR3 sequences; approximately 14% were seen once. Whole-study findings and limits: Blood samples included most of the expanded thyroid clonotypes exceeding 0.001.

The clonotype was recovered from a woman in her twenties or thirties with Graves' hyperthyroidism that later progressed to Graves' ophthalmopathy. The sequencing sample was made of blood. V and J are TRBV12-3 or TRBV12-4 and TRBJ2-7, with 8 bases lining up with TRBD2. The CDR3: CASSFGTRLASSEQYF. In DNA form, the CDR3 reads TGTGCCAGCAGTTTCGGCACTAGACTAGCGTCTTCCGAGCAGTACTTC.